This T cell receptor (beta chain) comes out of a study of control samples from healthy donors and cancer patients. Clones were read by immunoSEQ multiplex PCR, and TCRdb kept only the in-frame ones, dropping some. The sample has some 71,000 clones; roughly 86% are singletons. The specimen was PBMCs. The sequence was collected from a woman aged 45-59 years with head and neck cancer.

This CDR3 reads CASSVGVRETQYF. DNA of the CDR3: TGTGCCAGCAGCGTAGGAGTCAGGGAGACCCAGTACTTC. This rearrangement joins TRBV12-3 or TRBV12-4 to TRBJ2-5; D is unresolved. The CDR3 has 13 residues. Trimming removed 6 bases at V and 5 bases at J, with 13 bases between.